This entry is about one T cell receptor beta chain. The V gene lost 0 bases and the J gene lost 6 bases, with 10 bases spanning the gap. In germline, CDR1 is SGDLS, CDR2 YYNGEE. There are 14 residues in the CDR3. The data originate from a study of blood T cell repertoires in COVID-19. Study-wide background: Donors in the United States, Italy and Spain gave samples during acute or convalescent COVID-19.

Authors' methods: Nucleated cell number was recorded as an estimate derived from reference gene primer amplification. Assay: immunoSEQ multiplex PCR; the TCRdb copy retains only in-frame clones and omits some. Clonal size and the V and J genes are those of that table, whereas D and trimming came from the DNA. This sample has about 290,000 clones, with 85% to 90% found just once. While infection was still active, Seattle patients were enrolled and then followed longitudinally. The chain employs TRBV9 and TRBJ1-3; D remains ambiguous. Sequences were obtained from peripheral blood. The TCR originated in a woman in her 30s with COVID-19, enrolled during active disease. The CDR3 DNA reads as TGTGCCAGCAGCGTAGGGGCAGAACCAAACACCATATATTTT. Its protein is CASSVGAEPNTIYF.